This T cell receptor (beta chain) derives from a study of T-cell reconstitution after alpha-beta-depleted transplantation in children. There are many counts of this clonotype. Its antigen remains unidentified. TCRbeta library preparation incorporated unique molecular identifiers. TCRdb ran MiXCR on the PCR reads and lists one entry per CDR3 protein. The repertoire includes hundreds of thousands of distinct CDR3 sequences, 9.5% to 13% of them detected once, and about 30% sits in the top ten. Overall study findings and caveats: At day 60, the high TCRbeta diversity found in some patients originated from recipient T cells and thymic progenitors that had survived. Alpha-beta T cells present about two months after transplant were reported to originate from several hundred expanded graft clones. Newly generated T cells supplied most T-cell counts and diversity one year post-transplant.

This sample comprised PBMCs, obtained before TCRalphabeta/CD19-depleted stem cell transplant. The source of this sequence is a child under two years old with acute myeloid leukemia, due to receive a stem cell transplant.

The CDR3 nucleotides are TGCGCCAGCAGCTCGGGGGGAGCTTCTGTGGATGAGCAGTTCTTC. Translating gives CASSSGGASVDEQFF. The chain joins TRBV5-1 to TRBJ2-1, with 7 positions matching TRBD2. V lost 3 bases to trimming and J lost 8 bases; unmatched junction nucleotides: 11. Germline-derived CDR1 and CDR2 are SGHRS and YFSETQ. This CDR3 is 15 amino acids long.